What follows are 4 T cell receptor beta chains derived from one specimen sequenced in a study of T cells in pancreatic ductal adenocarcinoma. Selected pancreatic ductal adenocarcinoma patients had undergone surgery without neoadjuvant therapy. The data were produced by immunoSEQ multiplex PCR, yet TCRdb's version contains in-frame clones alone and is incomplete. The repertoire holds about 30,000 clones, with around nine tenths as singletons. Input material: PBMCs. The receptors here all came from a human donor with pancreatic ductal adenocarcinoma.

Only one count was recorded for this clone. The chain uses TRBV21-1 and TRBJ1-1. TRBV21-1 is recorded as a pseudogene. The CDR3 has 14 amino acids. The CDR3 region has the DNA TGTGCCAGCAGCAAAGGCAGGGAGTACACTGAAGCTTTCTTT. It codes for CASSKGREYTEAFF.

This rearrangement joins TRBV7-9 to TRBJ1-2; D is uncertain. The CDR3 extends over 12 amino acids. The germline gives CDR1 SEHNR, CDR2 FQNEAQ (reference sequence). V lost 1 base, J lost 8 bases, and 8 bases lay in between. CDR3 region: CASSLGAEGYTF. CDR3 DNA: TGTGCCAGCAGCTTAGGTGCCGAGGGCTACACCTTC.

This chain uses TRBV27 with TRBJ2-1, with 7 bases lining up with TRBD1. The V gene's germline CDR1 is MNHEY and CDR2 SMNVEV (reference sequence). This CDR3 comprises 18 residues. Trimming at V came to 6 bases and at J to 0 bases, leaving 14 bases not matched to a gene. The CDR3 nucleotides read TGTGCCAGCAGCCGAAGACGGTCCAGGGACAGCTCCTACAATGAGCAGTTCTTC. Protein product: CASSRRRSRDSSYNEQFF.

The genes are TRBV6-6 and TRBJ2-7, with 10 bases that match TRBD1. V was clipped by 7 bases and J by 6 bases; unmatched bases: 12. The CDR3 runs 15 residues. Germline CDR1 and CDR2: MNHNY and SVGAGI (reference sequence). The CDR3, as DNA: TGTGCCAGCACCAAGCCGGGACAGGGGTTCTCCGAGCAGTACTTC. Translating gives CASTKPGQGFSEQYF.